Sequencing of this TCR beta chain was carried out in a study of blood T cells in healthy people across ages. Whole-study findings and limits: Possibly, changes in expanded clonotypes were confounded because donor CMV status was unknown. More naive CD4+ cells and higher diversity were found in long-lived than in aged donors.

Individuals who donated were healthy Caucasians from Russia aged roughly 6 to 90. This clonotype was seen a few times. Its antigen is still unknown. Trimming cost V 6 bases and J 8 bases, with 14 bases left between them. This CDR3 spans 13 amino acids. A second roughly 6 to 11 cycle PCR used barcoded and J-beta primers. Sequencing recovered at least 2.5 million CDR3-containing paired-end reads from each sample. TCRdb independently ran MiXCR on the 5' RACE reads; one entry per CDR3 protein. Of under 2 million distinct CDR3 sequences in the sample, 34% were seen once. This sequence was found in a young woman in good health. The J gene is TRBJ2-1, the V gene TRBV12-3 or TRBV12-4, with D possibly TRBD2 on 6 matching bases. Sequences were obtained from blood. CDR3 bases: TGTGCCAGCAGCTTGTATGGGGAGGATGAGCAGTTCTTC. This sequence encodes CASSLYGEDEQFF.